At least ten counts were recorded for the clone carrying this T cell receptor (beta chain). Antigen specificity is unknown. TCRdb reprocessed the RACE reads with MiXCR, giving one entry per CDR3 protein. The data hold approximately 71,000 distinct CDR3 sequences, with around 9.8% observed a single time. CDR3 length: 15 residues. After removal of 5 bases from V and 3 bases from J, the junction contained 7 bases not matched to a gene. Germline V gene sequence: CDR1 MNHEY, CDR2 SVGEGT. This sample stems from a study of human T cells and chemical hapten exposure. As for the study in general: Patch tests applied 0.01% DPC to the upper back and were scored after 6 days. Slight differences in pooled library volume were the main source of varying TCR yields across samples.

Study-level findings and limits: It was expanded TCRs that formed significantly more large CDR3 similarity clusters than controls did. Counts of expanded TCRs (at PT1) showed a positive correlation with patch test score.

As for time point: patch test 1, 2 weeks after DPC sensitization. Treatment in this sample: therapeutic diphenylcyclopropenone sensitization with weekly scalp DPC. The clonotype comes from a woman in her forties with alopecia areata. Some clones in this sample may be carry-over from other donors' samples. This chain links TRBV6-2 or TRBV6-3 with TRBJ1-2, with 9 bases lining up with TRBD1. The sequences come from whole blood, collected in connection with sensitization to the hapten diphenylcyclopropenone (DPC). The CDR3 protein is CASSRTGEDDYGYTF. CDR3 sequence (DNA): TGTGCCAGCAGTCGGACAGGGGAGGATGACTATGGCTACACCTTC.